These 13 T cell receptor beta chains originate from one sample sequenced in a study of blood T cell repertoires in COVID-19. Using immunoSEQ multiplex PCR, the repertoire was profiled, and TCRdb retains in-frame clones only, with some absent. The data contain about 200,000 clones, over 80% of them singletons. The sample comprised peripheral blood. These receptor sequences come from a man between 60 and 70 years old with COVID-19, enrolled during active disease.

The CDR3 bases are TGTGCCAGCAGTTTCCGAAGTCCCCGGGACATATTTGGCTACACCTTC. It translates to CASSFRSPRDIFGYTF. The chain couples TRBV28 to TRBJ1-2; tentatively, D is TRBD1 (6 bases). The CDR3 is made up of 16 amino acids. Germline V CDR1 and CDR2: MDHEN, SYDVKM. Trimming removed 3 bases from V and 7 bases from J, with 21 bases in between.

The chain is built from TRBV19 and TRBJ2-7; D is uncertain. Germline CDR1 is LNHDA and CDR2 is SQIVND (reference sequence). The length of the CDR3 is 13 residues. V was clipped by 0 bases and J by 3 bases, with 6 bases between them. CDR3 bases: TGTGCCAGTAGTATAGAAGGCGGCTACGAGCAGTACTTC. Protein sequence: CASSIEGGYEQYF.

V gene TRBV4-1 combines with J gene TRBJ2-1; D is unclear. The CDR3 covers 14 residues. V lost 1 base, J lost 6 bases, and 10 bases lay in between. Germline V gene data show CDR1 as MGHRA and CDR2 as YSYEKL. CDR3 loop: CASSQGSSRNEQFF. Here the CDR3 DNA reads TGCGCCAGCAGCCAAGGTAGTAGCCGCAATGAGCAGTTCTTC.

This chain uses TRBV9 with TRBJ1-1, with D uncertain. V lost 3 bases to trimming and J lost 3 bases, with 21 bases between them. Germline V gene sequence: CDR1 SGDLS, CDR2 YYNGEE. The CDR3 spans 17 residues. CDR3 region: CASSGNGGNPVYTEAFF. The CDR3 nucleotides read TGTGCCAGCAGCGGGAACGGAGGAAATCCTGTATACACTGAAGCTTTCTTT.

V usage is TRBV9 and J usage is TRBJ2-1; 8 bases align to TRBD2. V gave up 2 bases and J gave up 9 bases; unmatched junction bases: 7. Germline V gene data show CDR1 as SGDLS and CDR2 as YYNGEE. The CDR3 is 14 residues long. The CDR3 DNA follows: TGTGCCAGCAGCGTGGGCGGGAGGAGGGGTGAGCAGTTCTTC. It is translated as CASSVGGRRGEQFF.

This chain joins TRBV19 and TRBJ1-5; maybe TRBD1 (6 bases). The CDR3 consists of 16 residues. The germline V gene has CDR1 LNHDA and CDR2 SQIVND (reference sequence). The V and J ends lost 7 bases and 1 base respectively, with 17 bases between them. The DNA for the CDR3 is TGTGCCAGTACTCCCTATAGGGGGTTAAGCAATCAGCCCCAGCATTTT. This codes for CASTPYRGLSNQPQHF.

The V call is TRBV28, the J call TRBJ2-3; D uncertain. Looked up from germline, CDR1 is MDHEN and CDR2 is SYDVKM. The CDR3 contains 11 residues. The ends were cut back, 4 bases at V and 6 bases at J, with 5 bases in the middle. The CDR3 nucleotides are TGTGCCAGCAGTTCGGTGGATACGCAGTATTTT. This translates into CASSSVDTQYF.

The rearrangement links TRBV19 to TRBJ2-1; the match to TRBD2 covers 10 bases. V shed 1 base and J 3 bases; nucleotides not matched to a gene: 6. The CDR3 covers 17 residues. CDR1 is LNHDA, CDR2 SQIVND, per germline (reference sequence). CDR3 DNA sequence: TGTGCCAGTAGTATAGTAGGGCTAGCGGGAGACTACAATGAGCAGTTCTTC. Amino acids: CASSIVGLAGDYNEQFF.

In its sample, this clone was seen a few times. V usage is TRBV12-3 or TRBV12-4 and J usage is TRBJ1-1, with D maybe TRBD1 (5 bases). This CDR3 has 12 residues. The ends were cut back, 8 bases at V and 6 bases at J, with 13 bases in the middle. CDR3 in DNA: TGTGCCAGCTCGGGACTTCCCGCTGAAGCTTTCTTT. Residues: CASSGLPAEAFF.

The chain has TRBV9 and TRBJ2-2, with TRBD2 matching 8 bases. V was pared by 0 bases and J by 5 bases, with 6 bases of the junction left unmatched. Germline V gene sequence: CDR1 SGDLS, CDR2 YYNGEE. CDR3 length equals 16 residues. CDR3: CASSVATGGGTGELFF. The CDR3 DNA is TGTGCCAGCAGCGTAGCTACGGGAGGGGGAACCGGGGAGCTGTTTTTT.

The CDR3 DNA is TGTGCCAGCAGGACAGGGGTGAGCAATCAGCCCCAGCATTTT. Encoded protein: CASRTGVSNQPQHF. This chain links TRBV27 with TRBJ1-5, with TRBD1 matching over 8 bases. Germline assignment: CDR1 MNHEY and CDR2 SMNVEV (reference sequence). This CDR3 is built from 14 residues. Germline trimming cut 6 bases from V and 1 base from J; bases unmatched to any gene: 2.

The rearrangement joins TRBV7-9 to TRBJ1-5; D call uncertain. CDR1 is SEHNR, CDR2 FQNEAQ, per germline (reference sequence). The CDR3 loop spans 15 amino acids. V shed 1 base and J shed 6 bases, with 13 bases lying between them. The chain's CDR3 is CASSLGSVGTQPQHF. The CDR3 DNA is TGTGCCAGCAGCTTAGGTTCCGTGGGCACTCAGCCCCAGCATTTT.

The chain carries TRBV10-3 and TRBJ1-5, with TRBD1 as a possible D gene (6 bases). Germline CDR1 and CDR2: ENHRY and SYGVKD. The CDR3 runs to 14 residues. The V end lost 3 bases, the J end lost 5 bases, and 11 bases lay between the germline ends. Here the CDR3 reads CAISDQGSHQPQHF. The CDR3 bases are TGTGCCATCAGTGATCAGGGGTCACATCAGCCCCAGCATTTT.